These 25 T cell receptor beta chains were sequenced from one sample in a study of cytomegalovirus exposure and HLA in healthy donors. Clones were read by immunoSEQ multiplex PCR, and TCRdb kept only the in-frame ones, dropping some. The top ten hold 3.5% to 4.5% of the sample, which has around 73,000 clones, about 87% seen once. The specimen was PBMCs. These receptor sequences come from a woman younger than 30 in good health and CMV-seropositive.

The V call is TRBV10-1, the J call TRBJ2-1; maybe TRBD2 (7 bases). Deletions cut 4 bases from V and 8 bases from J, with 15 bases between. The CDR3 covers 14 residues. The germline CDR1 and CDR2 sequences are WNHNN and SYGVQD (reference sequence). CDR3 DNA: TGCGCCAGCAGTGCGGGGGGCCGGTTCGATGAGCAGTTCTTC. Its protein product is CASSAGGRFDEQFF.

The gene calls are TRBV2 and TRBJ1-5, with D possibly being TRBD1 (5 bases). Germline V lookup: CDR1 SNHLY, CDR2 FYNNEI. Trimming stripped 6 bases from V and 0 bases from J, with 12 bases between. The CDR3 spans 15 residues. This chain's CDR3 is CASRTGPISNQPQHF. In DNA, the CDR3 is TGTGCCAGCAGAACAGGTCCTATTAGCAATCAGCCCCAGCATTTT.

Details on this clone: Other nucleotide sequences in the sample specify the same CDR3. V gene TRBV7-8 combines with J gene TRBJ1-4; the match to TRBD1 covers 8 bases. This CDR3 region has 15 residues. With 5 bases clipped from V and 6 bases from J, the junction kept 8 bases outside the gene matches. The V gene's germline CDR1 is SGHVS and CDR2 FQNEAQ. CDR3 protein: CASSARTGPDEKLFF. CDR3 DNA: TGTGCCAGCAGCGCCCGGACAGGGCCCGATGAAAAACTGTTTTTT.

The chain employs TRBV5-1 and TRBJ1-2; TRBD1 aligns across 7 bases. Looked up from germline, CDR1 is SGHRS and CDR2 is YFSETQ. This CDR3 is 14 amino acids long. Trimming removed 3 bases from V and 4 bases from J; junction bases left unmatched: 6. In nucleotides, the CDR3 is TGCGCCAGCAGCTCAGGGACAGATCGCTATGGCTACACCTTC. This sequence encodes CASSSGTDRYGYTF. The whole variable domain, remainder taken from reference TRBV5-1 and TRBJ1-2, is KAGVTQTPRYLIKTRGQQVTLSCSPISGHRSVSWYQQTPGQGLQFLFEYFSETQRNKGNFPGRFSGRQFSNSRSEMNVSTLELGDSALYLCASSSGTDRYGYTFGSGTRLTVV.

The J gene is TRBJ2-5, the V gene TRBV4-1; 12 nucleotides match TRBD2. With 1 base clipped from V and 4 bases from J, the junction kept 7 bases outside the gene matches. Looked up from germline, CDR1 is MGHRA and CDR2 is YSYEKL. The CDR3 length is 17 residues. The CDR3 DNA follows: TGCGCCAGCAGCCAAGTTGTGCTAGCGGGGGGGGGAGAGACCCAGTACTTC. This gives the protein CASSQVVLAGGGETQYF.

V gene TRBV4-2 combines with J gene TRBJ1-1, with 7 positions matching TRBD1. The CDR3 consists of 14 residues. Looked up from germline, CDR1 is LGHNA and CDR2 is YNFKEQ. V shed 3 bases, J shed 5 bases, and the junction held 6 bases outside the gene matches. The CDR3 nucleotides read TGTGCCAGCAGCCAGATCGAACAGGGGACTGAAGCTTTCTTT. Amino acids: CASSQIEQGTEAFF.

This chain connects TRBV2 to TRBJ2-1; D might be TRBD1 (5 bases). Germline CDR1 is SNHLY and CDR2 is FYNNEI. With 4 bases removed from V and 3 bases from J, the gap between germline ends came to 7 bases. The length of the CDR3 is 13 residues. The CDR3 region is CASSGTGYNEQFF. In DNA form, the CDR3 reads TGTGCCAGCAGTGGTACAGGCTACAATGAGCAGTTCTTC.

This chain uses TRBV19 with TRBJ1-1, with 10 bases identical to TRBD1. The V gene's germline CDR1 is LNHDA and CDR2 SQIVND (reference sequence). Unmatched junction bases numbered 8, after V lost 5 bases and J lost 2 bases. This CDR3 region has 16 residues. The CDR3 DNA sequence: TGTGCCAGTAGTTCCGGGACAGGGGTCGGTAACACTGAAGCTTTCTTT. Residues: CASSSGTGVGNTEAFF.

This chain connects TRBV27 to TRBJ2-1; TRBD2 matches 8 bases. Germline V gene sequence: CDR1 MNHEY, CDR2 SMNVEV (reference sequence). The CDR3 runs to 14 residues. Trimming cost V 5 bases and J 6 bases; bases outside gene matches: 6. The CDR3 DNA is TGTGCCAGCAGTCTCCGGGGGGGGCGCAATGAGCAGTTCTTC. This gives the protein CASSLRGGRNEQFF.

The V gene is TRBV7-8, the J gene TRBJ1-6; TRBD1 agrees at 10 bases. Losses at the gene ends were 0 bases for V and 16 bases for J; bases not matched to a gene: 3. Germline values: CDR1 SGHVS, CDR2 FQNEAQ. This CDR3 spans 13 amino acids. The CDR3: CASSLADRGTLHF. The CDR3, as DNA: TGTGCCAGCAGCTTAGCGGACAGGGGGACACTCCACTTT.

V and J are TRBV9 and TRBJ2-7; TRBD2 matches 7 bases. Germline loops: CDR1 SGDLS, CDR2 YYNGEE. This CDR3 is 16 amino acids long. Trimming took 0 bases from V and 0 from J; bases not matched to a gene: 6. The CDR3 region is CASSVAGLPSSYEQYF. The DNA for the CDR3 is TGTGCCAGCAGCGTAGCGGGACTACCCTCCTCCTACGAGCAGTACTTC.

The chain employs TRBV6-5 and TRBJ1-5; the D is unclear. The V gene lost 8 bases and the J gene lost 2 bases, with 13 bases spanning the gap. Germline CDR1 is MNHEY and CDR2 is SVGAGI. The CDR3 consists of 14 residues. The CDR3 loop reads CASGPGGGNQPQHF. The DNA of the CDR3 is TGTGCCAGCGGTCCTGGCGGGGGCAATCAGCCCCAGCATTTT.

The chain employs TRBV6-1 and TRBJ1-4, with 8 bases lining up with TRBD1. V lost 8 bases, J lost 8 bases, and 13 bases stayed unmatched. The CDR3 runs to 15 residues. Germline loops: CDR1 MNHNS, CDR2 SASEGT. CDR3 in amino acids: CASERYQGAYEKLFF. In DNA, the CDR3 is TGTGCCAGCGAAAGATACCAGGGGGCCTACGAAAAACTGTTTTTT.

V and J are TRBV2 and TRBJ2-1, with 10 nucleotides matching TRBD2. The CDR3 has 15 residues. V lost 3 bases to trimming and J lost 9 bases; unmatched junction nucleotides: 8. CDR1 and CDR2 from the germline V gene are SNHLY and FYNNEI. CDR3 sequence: CASSDTASGRLEQFF. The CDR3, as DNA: TGTGCCAGCAGTGATACGGCTAGCGGGAGACTTGAGCAGTTCTTC.

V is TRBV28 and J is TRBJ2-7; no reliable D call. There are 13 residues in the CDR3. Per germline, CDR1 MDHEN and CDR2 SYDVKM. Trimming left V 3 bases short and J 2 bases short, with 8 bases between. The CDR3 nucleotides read TGTGCCAGCAGTTTCCCAAACACCTACGAGCAGTACTTC. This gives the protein CASSFPNTYEQYF.

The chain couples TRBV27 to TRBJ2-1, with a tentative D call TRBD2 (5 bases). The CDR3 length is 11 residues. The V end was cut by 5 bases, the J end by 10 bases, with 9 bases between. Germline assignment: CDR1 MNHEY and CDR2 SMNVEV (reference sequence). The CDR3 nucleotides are TGTGCCAGCAGTCTAGCATCCGAGCAGTTCTTC. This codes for CASSLASEQFF.

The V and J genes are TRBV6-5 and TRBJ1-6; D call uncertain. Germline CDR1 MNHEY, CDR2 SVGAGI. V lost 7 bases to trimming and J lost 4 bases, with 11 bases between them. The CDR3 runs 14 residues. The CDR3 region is CASTRSRYNSPLHF. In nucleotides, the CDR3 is TGTGCCAGCACCCGCTCGCGGTATAATTCACCCCTCCACTTT.

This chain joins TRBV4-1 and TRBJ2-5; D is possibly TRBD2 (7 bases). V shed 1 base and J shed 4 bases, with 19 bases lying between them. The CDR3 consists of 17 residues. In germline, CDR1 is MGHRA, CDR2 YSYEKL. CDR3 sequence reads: CASSQGWGRGGGETQYF. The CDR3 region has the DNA TGCGCCAGCAGCCAAGGTTGGGGGCGCGGGGGAGGAGAGACCCAGTACTTC.

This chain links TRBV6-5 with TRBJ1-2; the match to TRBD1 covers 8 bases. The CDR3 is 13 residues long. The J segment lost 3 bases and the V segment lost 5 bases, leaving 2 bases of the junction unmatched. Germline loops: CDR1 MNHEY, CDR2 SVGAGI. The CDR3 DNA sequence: TGTGCCAGCAGTACGGGACAGGACTATGGCTACACCTTC. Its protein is CASSTGQDYGYTF.

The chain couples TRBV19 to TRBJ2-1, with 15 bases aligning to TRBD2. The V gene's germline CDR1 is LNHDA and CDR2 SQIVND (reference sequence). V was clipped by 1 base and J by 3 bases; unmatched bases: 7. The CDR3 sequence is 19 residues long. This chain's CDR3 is CASSIALGLAGGVYNEQFF. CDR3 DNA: TGTGCCAGTAGTATAGCGCTGGGACTAGCGGGAGGCGTCTACAATGAGCAGTTCTTC.

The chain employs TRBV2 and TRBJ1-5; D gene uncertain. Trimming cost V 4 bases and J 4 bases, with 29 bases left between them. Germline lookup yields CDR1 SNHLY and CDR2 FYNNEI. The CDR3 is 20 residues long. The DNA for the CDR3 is TGTGCCAGCAGTGTCTCTTTTTTGGCGGCCTTAAAAGCTGGTAATCAGCCCCAGCATTTT. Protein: CASSVSFLAALKAGNQPQHF.

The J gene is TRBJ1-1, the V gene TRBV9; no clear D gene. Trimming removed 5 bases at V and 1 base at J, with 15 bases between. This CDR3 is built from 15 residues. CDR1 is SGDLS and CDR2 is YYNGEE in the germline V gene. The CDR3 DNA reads TGTGCCAGCAGGGTGGTGAACACCCCGAACACTGAAGCTTTCTTT. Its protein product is CASRVVNTPNTEAFF.

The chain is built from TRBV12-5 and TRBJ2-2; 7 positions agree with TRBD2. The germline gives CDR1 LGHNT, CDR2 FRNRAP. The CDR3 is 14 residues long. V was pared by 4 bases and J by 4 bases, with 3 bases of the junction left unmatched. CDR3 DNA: TGTGCTAGTGGTTCCGGGGGGTCCACCGGGGAGCTGTTTTTT. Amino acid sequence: CASGSGGSTGELFF.

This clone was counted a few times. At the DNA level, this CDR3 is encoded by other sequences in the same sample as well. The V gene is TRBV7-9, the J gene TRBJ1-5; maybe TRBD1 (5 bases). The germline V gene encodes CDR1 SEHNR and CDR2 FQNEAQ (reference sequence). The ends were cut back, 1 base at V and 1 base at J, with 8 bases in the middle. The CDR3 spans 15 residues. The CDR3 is CASSLGGGSNQPQHF. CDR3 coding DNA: TGTGCCAGCAGCTTAGGCGGGGGGAGCAATCAGCCCCAGCATTTT.

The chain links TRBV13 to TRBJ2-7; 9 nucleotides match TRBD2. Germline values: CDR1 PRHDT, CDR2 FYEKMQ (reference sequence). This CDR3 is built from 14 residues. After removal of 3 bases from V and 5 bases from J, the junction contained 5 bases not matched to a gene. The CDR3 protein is CASSLASGINEQYF. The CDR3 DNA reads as TGTGCCAGCAGCTTGGCTAGCGGGATCAACGAGCAGTACTTC.